These T cell receptor beta chains were read from a single sample in a study of T cell responses to AZD1222 COVID-19 vaccine. Clones were read by immunoSEQ multiplex PCR, and TCRdb kept only the in-frame ones, dropping some. The repertoire holds about 270,000 clones, with 90% to 95% as singletons. The sequences come from peripheral blood, collected 28 days after the second AZD1222 dose. Every receptor here comes from an adult who received the AZD1222 COVID-19 vaccine. Both conserved end residues are part of each CDR3. A D gene is named only where the DNA matches it firmly. Clone size, where shown, is once, few, many, or a class for clones that have expanded.

>TRBJ1-2|NA|NA|TRBV2
TGTGCCAGCAGTGAAGAATTCTATGGCTACACCTTC
CASSEEFYGYTF
>TRBJ2-7|NA|NA|TRBV29-1
TGCAGCGTTAGAGCAAGGAGGGACTCAAGCTCCTACGAGCAGTACTTC
CSVRARRDSSSYEQYF
>TRBJ2-2|NA|NA|TRBV28
TGTGCCAGCAGCCTGGGGGCCGGGGAGCTGTTTTTT
CASSLGAGELFF
>TRBJ2-3|NA|NA|TRBV5-4
TGTGCCAGCAGCCGCTCGGGGGGCGGAGATACGCAGTATTTT
CASSRSGGGDTQYF
>TRBJ2-1|NA|NA|TRBV14
TGTGCCAGCAGTCAAGGGACTTTCAGCTCCTACAATGAGCAGTTCTTC
CASSQGTFSSYNEQFF
>TRBJ1-2|NA|NA|TRBV5-8
TGTGCCAGCAACCCCCCCAGGGCTCGGCGCTACACCTTC
CASNPPRARRYTF
>TRBJ2-7|NA|few|TRBV27
TGTGCCAGCAGTGAACGTGGGACAACCTACGAGCAGTACTTC
CASSERGTTYEQYF
>TRBJ1-5|NA|NA|TRBV27
TGTGCCAGCAGGCGGGGGAGCAATCAGCCCCAGCATTTT
CASRRGSNQPQHF
>TRBJ2-2|NA|NA|TRBV7-3
TGTGCCAGCAGCTCCCAAGGCGGGGAGCTGTTTTTT
CASSSQGGELFF
>TRBJ2-3|NA|NA|TRBV28
TGTGCCAGCAGTTCACCCCCAGGGCTAGATACGCAGTATTTT
CASSSPPGLDTQYF
>TRBJ1-6|NA|NA|TRBV28
TGTGCCAGCAGCTCCATGGTGAGGGGGAATTCACCCCTCCACTTT
CASSSMVRGNSPLHF
>TRBJ2-3|NA|NA|TRBV28
TGTGCCAGCCAGGGGTCGGATACGCAGTATTTT
CASQGSDTQYF
>TRBJ2-2|NA|NA|TRBV5-4
TGTGCCAGCAGCTCGCCCGGCTCAGGGAACACCGGGGAGCTGTTTTTT
CASSSPGSGNTGELFF
>TRBJ1-2|TRBD1|NA|TRBV12-3/TRBV12-4
TGTGCCAGCATTGGGGGGACAGGTGGCTACACCTTC
CASIGGTGGYTF
>TRBJ1-5|NA|NA|TRBV19
TGTGCCAGTAGTGCGGACAGCAATCAGCCCCAGCATTTT
CASSADSNQPQHF
>TRBJ2-1|NA|NA|TRBV24-1
TGTGCCACCCGACCCAGCGGACGCACCTATGAGCAGTTCTTC
CATRPSGRTYEQFF
>TRBJ2-3|NA|once|TRBV5-1
TGCGCCATCAGCGGTGAGGGAGGCACAGATACGCAGTATTTT
CAISGEGGTDTQYF
>TRBJ2-7|NA|NA|TRBV11-3
TGTGCCAGCAGCTTCGGCGTAGACTCCGAGCAGTACTTC
CASSFGVDSEQYF
>TRBJ2-7|TRBD2|NA|TRBV5-1
TGCGCCAGCAGCTTCGGACTAGCGGCGGGTTATGAGCAGTACTTC
CASSFGLAAGYEQYF
>TRBJ1-2|NA|once|TRBV11-2
TGTGCCAGCAGTACCTGGGCCACAGCTAACTATGGCTACACCTTC
CASSTWATANYGYTF
>TRBJ1-5|NA|NA|TRBV18
TGTGCCAGCTCACCATTGGGAAGTAATCAGCCCCAGCATTTT
CASSPLGSNQPQHF
>TRBJ2-4|TRBD2|once|TRBV6-2/TRBV6-3
TGTGCCAGCAGTTATGTTTGGGGGGAGGGCCTGGCTCACAATAGAAACATTCAGTACTTC
CASSYVWGEGLAHNRNIQYF
>TRBJ1-5|TRBD1|NA|TRBV19
TGTGCCAGTAACCGGAGGGGGCATCAGCCCCAGCATTTT
CASNRRGHQPQHF
>TRBJ2-1|NA|NA|TRBV12-3/TRBV12-4
TGTGCCAGCAGTTTCAGGGGAGGGGATGAGCAGTTCTTC
CASSFRGGDEQFF
>TRBJ2-7|NA|NA|TRBV4-1
TGCGCCAGCAGCCAAGATCAGGGGAGCGAGCAGTACTTC
CASSQDQGSEQYF
>TRBJ2-1|TRBD2|NA|TRBV9
TGTGCCAGCAGTCTCCGGCATACTAGCGGGGGTTACAATGAGCAGTTCTTC
CASSLRHTSGGYNEQFF
>TRBJ1-1|NA|NA|TRBV21-1
TGTGCCAGCAGGAGGCCCAGAATGAACACTGAAGCTTTCTTT
CASRRPRMNTEAFF
>TRBJ1-1|NA|NA|TRBV27
TGTGCCAGCAGTTTCAGGAGTCGGGCTGAAGCTTTCTTT
CASSFRSRAEAFF
>TRBJ2-7|TRBD1|NA|TRBV3-1/TRBV3-2
TGTGCCAGCCAGGGGGCAGACGAGCAGTACTTC
CASQGADEQYF
>TRBJ2-7|NA|NA|TRBV4-1
TGCGCCAGCAGCCAAGGTTTGGACTACGAGCAGTACTTC
CASSQGLDYEQYF
>TRBJ1-2|TRBD1|NA|TRBV7-9
TGTGCCAGCAGCTTTCCGGGACAGGGGACCTTC
CASSFPGQGTF
>TRBJ2-1|NA|NA|TRBV2
TGTGCCAGCAGCGGGGCCTCGGGGCTCAATTGGAATGAGCAGTTCTTC
CASSGASGLNWNEQFF
>TRBJ1-6|NA|few|TRBV19
TGTGCCAGTAGTGACGACGGGAATTCACCCCTCCACTTT
CASSDDGNSPLHF
>TRBJ1-4|NA|NA|TRBV6-6
TGTGCCAGCAGTTACCCCACAGGGAGGAATGAAAAACTGTTTTTT
CASSYPTGRNEKLFF
>TRBJ2-5|NA|NA|TRBV7-9
TGTGCCAGCAGCGCGGGACGGGCCCAAGAGACCCAGTACTTC
CASSAGRAQETQYF
>TRBJ1-6|NA|NA|TRBV3-1/TRBV3-2
TGTGCCAGCAGAGCAGGAACTAATTCACCCCTCCACTTT
CASRAGTNSPLHF
>TRBJ2-5|TRBD2|NA|TRBV9
TGTGCCAGCAGCCCCGGGACTAGCGGGGGGGCCGAGGAGACCCAGTACTTC
CASSPGTSGGAEETQYF
>TRBJ1-4|NA|NA|TRBV7-9
TGTGCCAGCAGCTTACGGTCCACTTCGTTCGAAAAACTGTTTTTT
CASSLRSTSFEKLFF